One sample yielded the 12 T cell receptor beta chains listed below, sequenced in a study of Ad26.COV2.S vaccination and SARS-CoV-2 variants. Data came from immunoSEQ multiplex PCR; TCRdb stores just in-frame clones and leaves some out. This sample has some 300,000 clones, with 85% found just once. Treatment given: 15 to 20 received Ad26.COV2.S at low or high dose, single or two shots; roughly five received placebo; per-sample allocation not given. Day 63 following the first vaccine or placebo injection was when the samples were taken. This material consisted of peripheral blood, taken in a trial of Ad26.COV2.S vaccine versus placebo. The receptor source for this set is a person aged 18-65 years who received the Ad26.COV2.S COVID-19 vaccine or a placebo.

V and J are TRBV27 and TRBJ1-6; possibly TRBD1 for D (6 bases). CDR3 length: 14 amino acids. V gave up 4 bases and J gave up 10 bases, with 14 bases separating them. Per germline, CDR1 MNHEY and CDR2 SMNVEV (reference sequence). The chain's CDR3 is CASSWHREESPLHF. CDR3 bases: TGTGCCAGCAGTTGGCACAGGGAGGAATCACCCCTCCACTTT.

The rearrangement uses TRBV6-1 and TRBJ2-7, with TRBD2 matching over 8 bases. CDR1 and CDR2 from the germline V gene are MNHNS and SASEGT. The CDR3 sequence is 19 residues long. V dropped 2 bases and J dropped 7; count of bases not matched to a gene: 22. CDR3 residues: CASSELSGSLRGAGGEQYF. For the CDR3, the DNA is TGTGCCAGCAGTGAACTATCTGGGTCGTTGCGGGGGGCCGGAGGAGAGCAGTACTTC.

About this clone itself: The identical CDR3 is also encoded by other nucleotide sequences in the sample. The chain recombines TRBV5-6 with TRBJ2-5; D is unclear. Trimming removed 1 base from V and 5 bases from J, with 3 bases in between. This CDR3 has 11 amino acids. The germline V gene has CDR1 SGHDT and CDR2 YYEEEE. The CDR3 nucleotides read TGTGCCAGCAGCTTGAGGGAGACCCAGTACTTC. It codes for CASSLRETQYF.

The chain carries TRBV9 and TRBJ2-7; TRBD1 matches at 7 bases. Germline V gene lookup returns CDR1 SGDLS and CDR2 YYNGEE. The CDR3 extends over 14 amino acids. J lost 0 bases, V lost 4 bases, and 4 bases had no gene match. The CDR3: CASSSTGASYEQYF. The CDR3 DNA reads TGTGCCAGCAGCTCAACAGGGGCCTCCTACGAGCAGTACTTC.

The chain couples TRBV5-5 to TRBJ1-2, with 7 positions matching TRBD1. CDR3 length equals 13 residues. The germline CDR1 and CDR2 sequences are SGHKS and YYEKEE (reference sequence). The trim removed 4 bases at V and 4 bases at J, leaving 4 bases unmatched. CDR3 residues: CASSVTGAYGYTF. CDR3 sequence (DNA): TGTGCCAGCAGCGTTACAGGGGCCTATGGCTACACCTTC.

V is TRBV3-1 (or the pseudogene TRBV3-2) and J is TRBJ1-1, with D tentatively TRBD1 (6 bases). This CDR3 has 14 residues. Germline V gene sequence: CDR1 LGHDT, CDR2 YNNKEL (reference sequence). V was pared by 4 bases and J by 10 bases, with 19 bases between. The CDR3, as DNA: TGTGCCAGCAGCCCTAGCGATACCGGGACATCAGCTTTCTTT. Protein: CASSPSDTGTSAFF.

As DNA, the CDR3 is TGTGCCACCAGCAGAGATAGTGAGACCCAGTACTTC. Protein: CATSRDSETQYF. V gene TRBV15 combines with J gene TRBJ2-5, with D unclear. Trimming took off 0 bases at V and 5 bases at J, with 4 bases between the two ends. Germline lookup yields CDR1 LNHNV and CDR2 YYDKDF (reference sequence). This CDR3 region has 12 residues.

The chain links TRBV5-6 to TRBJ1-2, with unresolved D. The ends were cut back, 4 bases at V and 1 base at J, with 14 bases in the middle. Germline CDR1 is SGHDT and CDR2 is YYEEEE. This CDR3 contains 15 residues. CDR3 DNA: TGTGCCAGCAGCCCCCCGGACGCTGATAACTATGGCTACACCTTC. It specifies CASSPPDADNYGYTF.

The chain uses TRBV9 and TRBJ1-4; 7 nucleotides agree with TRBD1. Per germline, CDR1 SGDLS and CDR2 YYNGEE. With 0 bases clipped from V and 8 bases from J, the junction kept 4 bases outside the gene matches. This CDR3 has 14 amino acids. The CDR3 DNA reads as TGTGCCAGCAGCGTAGGACAGGGCGGAGAAAAACTGTTTTTT. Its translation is CASSVGQGGEKLFF.

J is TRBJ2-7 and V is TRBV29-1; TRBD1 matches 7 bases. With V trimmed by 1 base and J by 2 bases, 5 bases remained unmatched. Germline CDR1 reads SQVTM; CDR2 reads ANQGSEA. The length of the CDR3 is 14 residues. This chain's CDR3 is CSVEAPGGTYEQYF. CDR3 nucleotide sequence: TGCAGCGTTGAAGCCCCAGGGGGAACCTACGAGCAGTACTTC.

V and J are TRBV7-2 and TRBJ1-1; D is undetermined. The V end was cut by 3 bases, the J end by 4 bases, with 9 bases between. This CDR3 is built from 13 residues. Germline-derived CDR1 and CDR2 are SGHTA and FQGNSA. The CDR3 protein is CASSLARTTEAFF. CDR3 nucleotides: TGTGCCAGCAGCTTGGCCCGGACCACTGAAGCTTTCTTT. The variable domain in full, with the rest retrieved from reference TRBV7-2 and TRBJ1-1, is GAGVSQSPSNKVTEKGKDVELRCDPISGHTALYWYRQSLGQGLEFLIYFQGNSAPDKSGLPSDRFSAERTGGSVSTLTIQRTQQEDSAVYLCASSLARTTEAFFGQGTRLTVV.

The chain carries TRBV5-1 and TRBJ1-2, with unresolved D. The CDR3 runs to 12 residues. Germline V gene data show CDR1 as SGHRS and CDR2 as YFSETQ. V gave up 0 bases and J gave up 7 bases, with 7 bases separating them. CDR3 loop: CASSLAGGGYTF. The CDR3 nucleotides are TGCGCCAGCAGCTTGGCCGGCGGTGGCTACACCTTC.